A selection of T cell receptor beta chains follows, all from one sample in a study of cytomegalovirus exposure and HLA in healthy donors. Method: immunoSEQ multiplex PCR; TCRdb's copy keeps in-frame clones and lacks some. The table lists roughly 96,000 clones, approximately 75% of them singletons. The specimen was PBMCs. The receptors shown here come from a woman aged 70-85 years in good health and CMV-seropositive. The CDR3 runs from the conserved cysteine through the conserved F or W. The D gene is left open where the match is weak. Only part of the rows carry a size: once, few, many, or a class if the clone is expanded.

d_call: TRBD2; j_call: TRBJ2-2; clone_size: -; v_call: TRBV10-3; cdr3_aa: CAISDGLAGLPGELFF; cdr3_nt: TGTGCCATCAGTGATGGACTAGCGGGATTACCCGGGGAGCTGTTTTTT
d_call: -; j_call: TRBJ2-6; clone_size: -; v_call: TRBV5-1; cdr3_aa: CASRTGSSGANVLTF; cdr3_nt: TGCGCCAGCAGAACAGGAAGCTCTGGGGCCAACGTCCTGACTTTC
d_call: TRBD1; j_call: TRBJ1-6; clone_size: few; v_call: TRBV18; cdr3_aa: CASSPKTGPNSPLHF; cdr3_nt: TGTGCCAGCTCACCTAAGACAGGGCCCAATTCACCCCTCCACTTT
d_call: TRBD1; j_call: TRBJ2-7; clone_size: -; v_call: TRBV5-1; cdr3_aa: CASSPGTGGIYEQYF; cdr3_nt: TGCGCCAGCAGCCCCGGGACAGGGGGCATCTACGAGCAGTACTTC
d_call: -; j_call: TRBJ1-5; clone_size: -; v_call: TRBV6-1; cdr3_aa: CASSEAAGRFFGQPQHF; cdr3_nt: TGTGCCAGCAGTGAAGCGGCAGGAAGGTTTTTTGGGCAGCCCCAGCATTTT
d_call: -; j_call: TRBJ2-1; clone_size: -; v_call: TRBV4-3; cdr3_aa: CASSQDGLKGNNEQFF; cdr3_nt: TGCGCCAGCAGCCAAGATGGCCTTAAGGGGAACAATGAGCAGTTCTTC
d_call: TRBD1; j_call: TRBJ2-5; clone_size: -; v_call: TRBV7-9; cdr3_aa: CASSLNGQGRETQYF; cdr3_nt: TGTGCCAGCAGCTTAAATGGACAGGGAAGAGAGACCCAGTACTTC
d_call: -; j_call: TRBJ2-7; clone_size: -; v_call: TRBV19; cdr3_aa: CASSNYYEQYF; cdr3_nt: TGTGCCAGTAGTAATTACTACGAGCAGTACTTC
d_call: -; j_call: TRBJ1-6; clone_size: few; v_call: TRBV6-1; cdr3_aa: CASTLTGGVGSPLHF; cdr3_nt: TGTGCCAGCACCCTCACTGGAGGGGTTGGTTCACCCCTCCACTTT
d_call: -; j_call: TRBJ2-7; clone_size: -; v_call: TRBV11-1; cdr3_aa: CASSSSDGGGISYEQYF; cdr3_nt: TGTGCCAGCAGCTCCAGCGACGGAGGCGGGATCTCCTACGAGCAGTACTTC
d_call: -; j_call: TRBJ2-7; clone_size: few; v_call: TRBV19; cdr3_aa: CASSIGYEQYF; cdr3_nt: TGTGCCAGTAGTATCGGTTACGAGCAGTACTTC
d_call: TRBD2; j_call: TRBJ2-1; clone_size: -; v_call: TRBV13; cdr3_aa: CASSLGRGGGTYNEQFF; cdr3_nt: TGTGCCAGCAGCTTAGGCCGTGGCGGGGGAACCTACAATGAGCAGTTCTTC
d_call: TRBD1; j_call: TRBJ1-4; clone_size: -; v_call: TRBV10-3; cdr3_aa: CAIGTETGTSEKLFF; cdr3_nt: TGTGCCATCGGTACTGAGACAGGGACGTCTGAAAAACTGTTTTTT
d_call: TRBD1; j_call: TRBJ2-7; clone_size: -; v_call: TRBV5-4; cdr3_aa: CASSRGQTTYEQYF; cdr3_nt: TGTGCCAGCAGCAGGGGACAGACTACCTACGAGCAGTACTTC
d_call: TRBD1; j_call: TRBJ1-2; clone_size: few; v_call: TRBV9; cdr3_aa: CASSPGGRTGDYGYTF; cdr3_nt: TGTGCCAGCAGCCCGGGCGGGCGGACAGGGGATTATGGCTACACCTTC
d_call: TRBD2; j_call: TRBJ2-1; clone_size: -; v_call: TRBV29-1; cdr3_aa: CSAQGSGTTEQFF; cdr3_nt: TGCAGCGCTCAAGGTAGCGGGACCACTGAGCAGTTCTTC
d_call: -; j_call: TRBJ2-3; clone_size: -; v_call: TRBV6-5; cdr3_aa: CATRGGTQYF; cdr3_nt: TGTGCCACCAGAGGGGGTACGCAGTATTTT
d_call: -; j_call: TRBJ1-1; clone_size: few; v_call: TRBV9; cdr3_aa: CASSVATGKGREAFF; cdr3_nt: TGTGCCAGCAGCGTAGCTACTGGGAAGGGGCGAGAAGCTTTCTTT
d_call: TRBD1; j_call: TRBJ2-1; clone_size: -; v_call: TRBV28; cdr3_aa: CASSPVWGQGSNEQFF; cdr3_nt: TGTGCCAGCAGTCCGGTGTGGGGACAGGGGAGCAATGAGCAGTTCTTC
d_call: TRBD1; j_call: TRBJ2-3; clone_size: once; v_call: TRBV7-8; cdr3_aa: CASSLTDRADTQYF; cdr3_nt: TGTGCCAGCAGCTTAACGGACAGGGCCGATACGCAGTATTTT
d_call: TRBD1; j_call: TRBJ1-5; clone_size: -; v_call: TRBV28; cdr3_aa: CASSAAQGAEQPQHF; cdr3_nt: TGTGCCAGCAGTGCGGCACAGGGGGCGGAACAGCCCCAGCATTTT
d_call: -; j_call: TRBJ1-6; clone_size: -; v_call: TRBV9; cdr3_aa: CASSRTRGHPSSPLHF; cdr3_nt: TGTGCCAGCAGCCGGACCAGGGGACACCCCTCTTCACCCCTCCACTTT
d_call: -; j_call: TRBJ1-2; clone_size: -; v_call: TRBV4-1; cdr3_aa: CASSQDEVTDGGLYTF; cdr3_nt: TGCGCCAGCAGCCAAGATGAGGTGACGGACGGTGGACTCTACACCTTC
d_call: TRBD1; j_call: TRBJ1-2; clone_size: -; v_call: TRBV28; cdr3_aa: CASSTGQGNYGYTF; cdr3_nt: TGTGCCAGCAGCACCGGACAGGGGAACTATGGCTACACCTTC
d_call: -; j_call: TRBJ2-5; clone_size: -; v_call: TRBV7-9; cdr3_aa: CSSSLAHRGGETQYF; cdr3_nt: TGTTCCAGCAGCTTAGCCCACCGAGGGGGAGAGACCCAGTACTTC